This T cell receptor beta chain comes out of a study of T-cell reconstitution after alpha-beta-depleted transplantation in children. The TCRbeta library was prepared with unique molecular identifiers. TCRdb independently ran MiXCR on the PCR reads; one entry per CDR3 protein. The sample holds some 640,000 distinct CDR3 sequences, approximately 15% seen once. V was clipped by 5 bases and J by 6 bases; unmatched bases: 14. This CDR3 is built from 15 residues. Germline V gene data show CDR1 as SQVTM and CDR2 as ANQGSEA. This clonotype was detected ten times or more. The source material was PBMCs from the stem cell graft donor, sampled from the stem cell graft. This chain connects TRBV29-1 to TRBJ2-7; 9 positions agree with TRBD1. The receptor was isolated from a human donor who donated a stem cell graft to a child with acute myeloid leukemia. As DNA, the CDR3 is TGCAGCGTTATCCTACCGGGACAGGGATTGATCGAGCAGTACTTC. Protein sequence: CSVILPGQGLIEQYF.